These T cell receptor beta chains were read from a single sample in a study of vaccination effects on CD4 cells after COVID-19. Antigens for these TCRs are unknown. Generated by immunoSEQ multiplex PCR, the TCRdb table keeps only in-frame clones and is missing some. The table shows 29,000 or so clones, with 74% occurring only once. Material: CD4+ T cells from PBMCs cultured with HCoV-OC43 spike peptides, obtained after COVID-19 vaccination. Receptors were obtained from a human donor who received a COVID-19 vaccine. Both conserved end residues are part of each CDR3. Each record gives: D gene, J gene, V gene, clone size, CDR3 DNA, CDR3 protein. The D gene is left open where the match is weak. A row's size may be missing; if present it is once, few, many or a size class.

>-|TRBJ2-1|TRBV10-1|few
TGCGCCAGCAGTCGAAACAGGGGGACTAAGCAGTTCTTC
CASSRNRGTKQFF
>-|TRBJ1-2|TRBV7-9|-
TGTGCCAGCACCCCAGGGGTAAATTTATATGGCTACACCTTC
CASTPGVNLYGYTF
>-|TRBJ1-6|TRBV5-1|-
TGCGCCAGCAGGACTGATGTTAATTCACCCCTCCACTTT
CASRTDVNSPLHF
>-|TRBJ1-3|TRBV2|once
TGTGCCAGCAGTGGGGGACCGAACTCTGGAAACACCATATATTTT
CASSGGPNSGNTIYF
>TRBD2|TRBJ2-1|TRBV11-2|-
TGTGCCAGCAGCTCTCTAGCGGGAGGGAATGAGCAGTTCTTC
CASSSLAGGNEQFF
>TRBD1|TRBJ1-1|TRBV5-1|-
TGCGCCAGCAGCACAGGGGGGAGCACTGAAGCTTTCTTT
CASSTGGSTEAFF
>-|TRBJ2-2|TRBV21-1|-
TGTGCCAACTTCCGACCAAACACCGGGGAGCTGTTTTTT
CANFRPNTGELFF
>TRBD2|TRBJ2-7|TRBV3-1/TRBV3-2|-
TGTGCCAGCAGCCAAGAAGGTTCGGGACTAGCGGGGTCGTCCTACGAGCAGTACTTC
CASSQEGSGLAGSSYEQYF
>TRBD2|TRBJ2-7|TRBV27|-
TGTGCCAGCAGTCAAACCGGGACTAGCCAGCAGTACTTC
CASSQTGTSQQYF
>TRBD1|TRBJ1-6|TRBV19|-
TGTGCCAGTAATGGAAATTTGGGACAGGGGGCGCCGACCTATAATTCACCCCTCCACTTT
CASNGNLGQGAPTYNSPLHF
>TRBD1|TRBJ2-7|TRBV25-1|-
TGTGCCAGCAGTGAATTCAGGGGGCGGAACTACGAGCAGTACTTC
CASSEFRGRNYEQYF
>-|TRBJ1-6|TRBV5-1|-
TGCGCCAGCAGCTTTAAGCCCAATTCACCCCTCCACTTT
CASSFKPNSPLHF
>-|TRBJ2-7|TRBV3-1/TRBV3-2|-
TGTGCCAGCAGCCATCCACAAGGGTCCTACGAGCAGTACTTC
CASSHPQGSYEQYF
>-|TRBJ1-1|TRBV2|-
TGTGCCAGCAGTGAAGGGGGGTGGGCGAACACTGAAGCTTTCTTT
CASSEGGWANTEAFF
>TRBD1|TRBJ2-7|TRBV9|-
TGTGCCAGCAGCGCGGACAGGGGAGAGCAGTACTTC
CASSADRGEQYF
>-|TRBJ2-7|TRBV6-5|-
TGTGCCAGGGGGGAGACGGGGGAGCAGTACTTC
CARGETGEQYF
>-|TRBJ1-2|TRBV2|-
TGTGCCAGCAGTGAAACAGCAGGGAGTGGCTACACCTTC
CASSETAGSGYTF
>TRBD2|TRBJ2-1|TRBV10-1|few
TGCGCCAGCAGTGAGTATAGCGGGGGTATCAACAATGAGCAGTTCTTC
CASSEYSGGINNEQFF
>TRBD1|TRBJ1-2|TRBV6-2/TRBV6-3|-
TGTGCCAGCAGTTTCGGACAGGGGAGCGTCTATGGCTACACCTTC
CASSFGQGSVYGYTF
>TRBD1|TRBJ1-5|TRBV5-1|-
TGCGCCAGCAGCTGGGGGACAGGAGGTTATCAGCCCCAGCATTTT
CASSWGTGGYQPQHF
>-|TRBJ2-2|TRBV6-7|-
TGTGCCAGCAGTTACGGTTCTCGGGAGTGCCGGACCGGGGAGCTGTTTTTT
CASSYGSRECRTGELFF
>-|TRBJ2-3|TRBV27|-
TGTGCCAGCAGTTCCGCAACGGGCACAGATACGCAGTATTTT
CASSSATGTDTQYF
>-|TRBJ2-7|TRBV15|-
TGTGCCACCAGCAGAGATTTGTTTGGGGGACAAAACTCCTACGAGCAGTACTTC
CATSRDLFGGQNSYEQYF
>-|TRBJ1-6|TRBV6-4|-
TGTGCCAGCAGTGTGGCCCCGAATTCACCCCTCCACTTT
CASSVAPNSPLHF
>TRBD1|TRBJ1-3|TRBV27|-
TGTGCCAGCAGTCCGACAGGGGGGAACACCATATATTTT
CASSPTGGNTIYF
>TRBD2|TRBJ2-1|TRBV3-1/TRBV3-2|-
TGTGCCAGCAGCCTAGGCGGGGGGGTTACTCACAATGAGCAGTTCTTC
CASSLGGGVTHNEQFF
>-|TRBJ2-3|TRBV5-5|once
TGTGCCAGCAGCTTGGCCGCGAGCACCACAGATACGCAGTATTTT
CASSLAASTTDTQYF